Below, 21 T cell receptor beta chains from the same sample are listed, as sequenced in a study of control samples from healthy donors and cancer patients. Sequencing used immunoSEQ multiplex PCR; TCRdb keeps in-frame clones, though not all of them. The sample contains more than 100,000 clones, about 90% of which appear only once. Sequenced material: PBMCs. Receptors were obtained from a man aged 50-60 years with head and neck cancer.

The chain uses TRBV7-9 and TRBJ1-2, with D unclear. Germline lookup yields CDR1 SEHNR and CDR2 FQNEAQ (reference sequence). The CDR3 runs to 12 residues. V lost 4 bases and J lost 5, with 8 bases in between. CDR3 DNA: TGTGCCAGCAGCTCGGACGGGTATGGCTACACCTTC. The encoded protein is CASSSDGYGYTF.

At least ten counts were recorded for this clone. The V call is TRBV10-3, the J call TRBJ1-3; D may be TRBD1 (6 bases). The ends were cut back, 6 bases at V and 0 bases at J, with 6 bases in the middle. From germline, CDR1 is ENHRY and CDR2 SYGVKD. This CDR3 is built from 13 residues. The CDR3 is CAIRDSSGNTIYF. The CDR3 DNA reads TGTGCCATCAGGGACAGCTCTGGAAACACCATATATTTT.

The chain carries TRBV19 and TRBJ2-1, with a possible D match to TRBD1 (6 bases). Trimming removed 4 bases at V and 3 bases at J, with 16 bases between. Germline CDR1 LNHDA, CDR2 SQIVND (reference sequence). The CDR3 is 16 amino acids. The CDR3 bases are TGTGCCAGTAGTAGACTACAGGGAATTCTCTACAATGAGCAGTTCTTC. This codes for CASSRLQGILYNEQFF.

The chain recombines TRBV5-4 with TRBJ2-7; no firm D call. The germline gives CDR1 SGHNT, CDR2 YYREEE (reference sequence). The CDR3 covers 11 residues. The V end was cut by 2 bases, the J end by 5 bases, with 5 bases between. The DNA for the CDR3 is TGTGCCAGCAGCTTTTCCAACGAGCAGTACTTC. Protein product: CASSFSNEQYF.

As for this clone: The sample has other DNA sequences that encode this CDR3 too. The chain employs TRBV7-9 and TRBJ2-3; D gene ambiguous. The CDR3 extends over 12 amino acids. Trimming cost V 3 bases and J 5 bases, with 6 bases left between them. CDR1 and CDR2 from the germline V gene are SEHNR and FQNEAQ (reference sequence). The CDR3 bases are TGTGCCAGCAGCTTGGTGGGAGATACGCAGTATTTT. Encoded protein: CASSLVGDTQYF. The full variable domain, in which reference TRBV7-9 and TRBJ2-3 provide the parts outside the CDR3, is DTGVSQNPRHKITKRGQNVTFRCDPISEHNRLYWYRQTLGQGPEFLTYFQNEAQLEKSRLLSDRFSAERPKGSFSTLEIQRTEQGDSAMYLCASSLVGDTQYFGPGTRLTVL.

The chain joins TRBV6-5 to TRBJ2-7; 9 bases align to TRBD2. Germline assignment: CDR1 MNHEY and CDR2 SVGAGI. The V and J ends lost 0 bases and 6 bases, in that order; junction bases with no gene match: 6. The CDR3 totals 15 residues. The CDR3 sequence: CASSYSIAGAVEQYF. CDR3 sequence (DNA): TGTGCCAGCAGTTACTCGATAGCGGGAGCTGTCGAGCAGTACTTC.

DNA for the CDR3: TGTGCCAGCAGCCCGAGACAGGGACTTATAGCTTTCTTT. Translation: CASSPRQGLIAFF. The chain has TRBV5-4 and TRBJ1-1, with 7 bases lining up with TRBD1. The J segment lost 10 bases and the V segment lost 4 bases, leaving 10 bases of the junction unmatched. The CDR3 sequence is 13 residues long. Looked up from germline, CDR1 is SGHNT and CDR2 is YYREEE (reference sequence).

This clone was counted a single time. V is TRBV3-1 (or the pseudogene TRBV3-2) and J is TRBJ2-1; D is undetermined. V was trimmed by 0 bases and J by 6 bases, leaving 12 bases between them. The CDR3 spans 15 residues. Germline lookup yields CDR1 LGHDT and CDR2 YNNKEL (reference sequence). CDR3 DNA sequence: TGTGCCAGCAGCCAAGATTGGGCTACCACCAATGAGCAGTTCTTC. This translates into CASSQDWATTNEQFF.

This clone appeared a few times. The rearrangement joins TRBV3-1 (or the pseudogene TRBV3-2) to TRBJ2-3, with D possibly being TRBD1 (6 bases). This CDR3 has 14 amino acids. Trimming pared 2 bases from V and 6 bases from J, leaving 12 bases between. Per germline, CDR1 LGHDT and CDR2 YNNKEL (reference sequence). The CDR3 coding sequence is TGTGCCAGCAGCCAAAGGACAGATGTGGATACGCAGTATTTT. It translates to CASSQRTDVDTQYF.

This chain joins TRBV27 and TRBJ1-2; D uncertain. Between the trimmed V and J ends, which lost 9 bases and 5 bases, there was a span of 7 bases. Germline CDR1 reads MNHEY; CDR2 reads SMNVEV (reference sequence). The CDR3 covers 10 residues. CDR3 nucleotide sequence: TGTGCCAGTCACGGTTATGGCTACACCTTC. The encoded protein is CASHGYGYTF.

The chain carries TRBV10-3 and TRBJ2-7; 10 bases agree with TRBD2. After removal of 2 bases from V and 5 bases from J, the junction contained 9 bases not matched to a gene. In germline, CDR1 is ENHRY, CDR2 SYGVKD. The CDR3 loop spans 16 amino acids. The CDR3 coding sequence is TGTGCCATCAGTGAGAGCCTAGCGGGAGAAGGGGACGAGCAGTACTTC. The encoded protein is CAISESLAGEGDEQYF.

The chain recombines TRBV6-5 with TRBJ2-1; perhaps TRBD1 as D (6 bases). Germline V gene sequence: CDR1 MNHEY, CDR2 SVGAGI. V lost 0 bases and J 5 bases, leaving 11 bases between the germline ends. The CDR3 spans 15 residues. The CDR3 sequence: CASSYSNAGDNEQFF. CDR3 in DNA: TGTGCCAGCAGTTACTCGAACGCAGGGGACAATGAGCAGTTCTTC.

This clone was counted once. This rearrangement joins TRBV20-1 to TRBJ2-5; no clear D. The CDR3 spans 10 residues. Trimming took 7 bases from V and 5 from J, leaving 8 bases between them. Germline V gene sequence: CDR1 DFQATT, CDR2 SNEGSKA (reference sequence). In nucleotides, the CDR3 is TGCAGTGTGCAGTCGGAGACCCAGTACTTC. Its protein is CSVQSETQYF.

The J gene is TRBJ1-1, the V gene TRBV27; the D gene is possibly TRBD1 (5 bases). This CDR3 spans 15 amino acids. V was trimmed by 4 bases and J by 0 bases, leaving 12 bases between them. Germline CDR1 MNHEY, CDR2 SMNVEV (reference sequence). For the CDR3, the DNA is TGTGCCAGCAGTTCTGGGGCACCAATGAACACTGAAGCTTTCTTT. Encoded protein: CASSSGAPMNTEAFF.

The V and J genes are TRBV20-1 and TRBJ2-7, with D unresolved. CDR1 is DFQATT and CDR2 is SNEGSKA in the germline V gene (reference sequence). V was pared by 5 bases and J by 2 bases, with 4 bases between. This CDR3 contains 10 residues. CDR3 region: CSAGTYEQYF. In DNA form, the CDR3 reads TGCAGTGCTGGGACCTACGAGCAGTACTTC.

This clone was seen a single time. The rearrangement links TRBV29-1 to TRBJ2-1, with 7 bases that match TRBD1. J was trimmed by 8 bases and V by 4 bases; bases with no gene match: 8. The CDR3 length is 13 residues. Germline V gene sequence: CDR1 SQVTM, CDR2 ANQGSEA. CDR3 nucleotides: TGCAGCGTTGTGGGGACAGTTTGGCATGAGCAGTTCTTC. This translates into CSVVGTVWHEQFF.

The V and J genes are TRBV19 and TRBJ1-1; TRBD1 is a possible D gene (5 bases). Trimming left V 3 bases short and J 0 bases short, with 8 bases between. Germline V gives CDR1 LNHDA, CDR2 SQIVND (reference sequence). The CDR3 sequence is 14 residues long. Written as DNA, the CDR3 is TGTGCCAGTAGTATGGGGGGATTGAACACTGAAGCTTTCTTT. It translates to CASSMGGLNTEAFF.

This clone was detected a few times. The J gene is TRBJ1-1, the V gene TRBV28; 7 bases are a match to TRBD1. The germline V gene has CDR1 MDHEN and CDR2 SYDVKM. With 3 bases clipped from V and 0 bases from J, the junction kept 4 bases outside the gene matches. The CDR3 sequence is 15 residues long. This CDR3 is CASSFRQGMNTEAFF. DNA of the CDR3: TGTGCCAGCAGTTTTCGACAGGGAATGAACACTGAAGCTTTCTTT.

The chain has TRBV5-1 and TRBJ2-5; weak D call: TRBD1 (6 bases). Germline V gives CDR1 SGHRS, CDR2 YFSETQ. The CDR3 runs 14 residues. The germline V and J ends were trimmed by 3 bases and 3 bases, with 12 bases remaining between them. CDR3 residues: CASSYGTQKETQYF. CDR3 nucleotide sequence: TGCGCCAGCAGCTACGGGACACAAAAAGAGACCCAGTACTTC.

The chain joins TRBV29-1 to TRBJ2-5; 7 bases align to TRBD1. CDR3 length: 19 residues. Germline V gene lookup returns CDR1 SQVTM and CDR2 ANQGSEA. With 6 bases clipped from V and 1 base from J, the junction kept 23 bases outside the gene matches. The CDR3 DNA sequence: TGCAGCGTAAAGCCTCCCAGGGGGACCAATGCCCCCTTCCAAGAGACCCAGTACTTC. The encoded protein is CSVKPPRGTNAPFQETQYF. Filled out from reference TRBV29-1 and TRBJ2-5, the complete variable domain reads SAVISQKPSRDICQRGTSLTIQCQVDSQVTMMFWYRQQPGQSLTLIATANQGSEATYESGFVIDKFPISRPNLTFSTLTVSNMSPEDSSIYLCSVKPPRGTNAPFQETQYFGPGTRLLVL.

V usage is TRBV11-3 and J usage is TRBJ2-3; D is undetermined. CDR3 size: 15 residues. Between the trimmed V and J ends, which lost 5 bases and 0 bases, there was a span of 12 bases. CDR1 is SGHNT and CDR2 is YENEEA in the germline V gene. As DNA, the CDR3 is TGTGCCAGCAGCGCCAGAGAGGCAAGCACAGATACGCAGTATTTT. Its translation: CASSAREASTDTQYF. Full variable domain (rest looked up from reference TRBV11-3 and TRBJ2-3): EAGVVQSPRYKIIEKKQPVAFWCNPISGHNTLYWYLQNLGQGPELLIRYENEEAVDDSQLPKDRFSAERLKGVDSTLKIQPAELGDSAVYLCASSAREASTDTQYFGPGTRLTVL.